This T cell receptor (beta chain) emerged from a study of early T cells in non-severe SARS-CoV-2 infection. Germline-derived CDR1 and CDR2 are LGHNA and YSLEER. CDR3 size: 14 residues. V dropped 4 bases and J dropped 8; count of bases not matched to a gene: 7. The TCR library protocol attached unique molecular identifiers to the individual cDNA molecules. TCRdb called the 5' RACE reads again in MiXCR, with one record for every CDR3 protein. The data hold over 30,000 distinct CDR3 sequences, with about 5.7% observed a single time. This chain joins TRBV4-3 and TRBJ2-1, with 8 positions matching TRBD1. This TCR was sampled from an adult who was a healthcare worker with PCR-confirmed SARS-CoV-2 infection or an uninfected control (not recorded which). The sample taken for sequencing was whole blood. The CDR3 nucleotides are TGCGCCAGCAGCCGGGAGGCAGGGGGCTATGAGCAGTTCTTC. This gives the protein CASSREAGGYEQFF.